This TCR beta chain was obtained from a study of shared clonotypes between healthy human individuals. V lost 4 bases to trimming and J lost 2 bases; unmatched junction nucleotides: 17. The CDR3 extends over 18 amino acids. CDR1 and CDR2 from the germline V gene are SGHRS and YFSETQ. Sequencing was performed with immunoSEQ multiplex PCR; in TCRdb, only in-frame clones are kept and a portion is missing. The table shows around 2.5 million clones, with more than 85% occurring only once. The sample consisted of naive CD4+ T cells from PBMCs. This sample's subset: CD45RA+ positively selected. This TCR was sampled from a man aged 18 to 35 in good health. Some clones in this sample may be carry-over from other donors' samples. This chain links TRBV5-1 with TRBJ2-5; 7 bases map to TRBD1. CDR3 protein: CASSPGTATPRGQETQYF. The DNA of the CDR3 is TGCGCCAGCAGCCCTGGGACAGCTACCCCCCGGGGACAAGAGACCCAGTACTTC.